Below, 29 T cell receptor beta chains from the same sample are listed, as sequenced in a study of T cells in Graves' hyperthyroidism and ophthalmopathy. Amplified regions were TCR beta CDR3 sequences from RNA transcripts. An initial round of RT-PCR targeting the TCR CDR3 relied on the HTBI primer set. TCRdb reanalysed the multiplex PCR reads using MiXCR and keeps one entry per CDR3 protein. In the table there are 600,000 to 850,000 distinct CDR3 sequences, roughly a sixth of which are singletons. The sequenced material came from blood. These receptor sequences come from a woman aged 50 to 65 with Graves' hyperthyroidism that later progressed to Graves' ophthalmopathy.

Many counts were recorded for this clonotype. The genes are TRBV30 and TRBJ1-1; no definite D call. Germline values: CDR1 GTSNPN, CDR2 SVGIG (reference sequence). The CDR3 has 13 amino acids. Trimming took off 2 bases at V and 1 base at J, with 8 bases between the two ends. This CDR3 is CAWSYWENTEAFF. CDR3 DNA: TGTGCCTGGAGTTATTGGGAGAACACTGAAGCTTTCTTT.

In this sample, this clonotype turned up a few times. The J gene is TRBJ2-2, the V gene TRBV7-8; 7 positions agree with TRBD1. Per the germline V gene, CDR1 is SGHVS and CDR2 is FQNEAQ. CDR3 length equals 18 residues. The J segment lost 0 bases and the V segment lost 5 bases, leaving 12 bases of the junction unmatched. The CDR3 reads CASSPFDREWTNTGELFF. The DNA for the CDR3 is TGTGCCAGCAGCCCATTCGACAGGGAATGGACGAACACCGGGGAGCTGTTTTTT.

This clonotype was observed a handful of times. The chain combines TRBV3-1 with TRBJ2-2, with D unresolved. Trimming stripped 3 bases from V and 1 base from J, with 9 bases between. Per the germline V gene, CDR1 is LGHDT and CDR2 is YNNKEL (reference sequence). The CDR3 spans 15 residues. The CDR3 sequence is CASSHLSRNTGELFF. The CDR3 bases are TGTGCCAGCAGCCATCTATCCAGGAACACCGGGGAGCTGTTTTTT. The whole variable domain, filled in from reference TRBV3-1 and TRBJ2-2, reads DTAVSQTPKYLVTQMGNDKSIKCEQNLGHDTMYWYKQDSKKFLKIMFSYNNKELIINETVPNRFSPKSPDKAHLNLHINSLELGDSAVYFCASSHLSRNTGELFFGEGSRLTVL.

J is TRBJ1-2 and V is TRBV5-8; tentatively, D is TRBD1 (6 bases). This CDR3 spans 16 amino acids. V was trimmed by 0 bases and J by 2 bases, leaving 14 bases between them. The V gene's germline CDR1 is SGHTS and CDR2 YDEGEE. CDR3 region: CASSLGGGASNYGYTF. The CDR3 DNA reads as TGTGCCAGCAGCTTGGGTGGGGGCGCATCCAACTATGGCTACACCTTC.

CDR3 bases: TGTGCCAGCAGGGAAACCGACGGCGCCTCCCAAGAGACCCAGTACTTC. Translation: CASRETDGASQETQYF. The chain combines TRBV5-4 with TRBJ2-5; D not certain. V lost 5 bases and J lost 1, with 18 bases in between. CDR3 length: 16 amino acids. Germline V gives CDR1 SGHNT, CDR2 YYREEE (reference sequence). Full variable domain (missing parts from reference TRBV5-4 and TRBJ2-5): ETGVTQSPTHLIKTRGQQVTLRCSSQSGHNTVSWYQQALGQGPQFIFQYYREEENGRGNFPPRFSGLQFPNYSSELNVNALELDDSALYLCASRETDGASQETQYFGPGTRLLVL.

The sample holds a few counts of this clonotype. The rearrangement links TRBV2 to TRBJ1-5, with D possibly matching TRBD1 (5 bases). V gave up 4 bases and J gave up 6 bases, with 13 bases separating them. The CDR3 spans 14 residues. The germline V gene has CDR1 SNHLY and CDR2 FYNNEI. The CDR3 sequence: CASSGQGEGQPQHF. In DNA, the CDR3 is TGTGCCAGCAGTGGGCAGGGAGAGGGTCAGCCCCAGCATTTT.

This clonotype was observed many times. The chain has TRBV4-1 and TRBJ2-7, with 7 bases fitting TRBD1. V lost 1 base to trimming and J lost 3 bases; unmatched junction nucleotides: 12. Germline loops: CDR1 MGHRA, CDR2 YSYEKL. There are 17 residues in the CDR3. The CDR3: CASSQARQGGPHYEQYF. CDR3 DNA: TGCGCCAGCAGCCAAGCCCGACAGGGTGGCCCCCACTACGAGCAGTACTTC.

The rearrangement links TRBV7-2 to TRBJ2-3; 8 nucleotides agree with TRBD1. V shed 6 bases, J shed 1 base, and the junction held 9 bases outside the gene matches. The CDR3 is 16 residues long. The germline gives CDR1 SGHTA, CDR2 FQGNSA. Here the CDR3 DNA reads TGTGCCAGCAGTTGGACAGGGAACGTAGGCACAGATACGCAGTATTTT. This translates into CASSWTGNVGTDTQYF.

Many counts were recorded for this clonotype. The chain links TRBV6-1 to TRBJ2-2; tentatively, D is TRBD1 (6 bases). The CDR3 is made up of 15 amino acids. Germline V gives CDR1 MNHNS, CDR2 SASEGT. The V and J ends lost 5 bases and 4 bases respectively, with 14 bases between them. For the CDR3, the DNA is TGTGCCAGCAGTTACAGGGACCCCTCCACCGGGGAGCTGTTTTTT. This sequence encodes CASSYRDPSTGELFF.

In its sample, this clonotype was seen many times. The chain links TRBV5-1 to TRBJ2-3, with 8 bases lining up with TRBD2. Germline V CDR1 and CDR2: SGHRS, YFSETQ. This CDR3 spans 16 amino acids. With 5 bases clipped from V and 2 bases from J, the junction kept 10 bases outside the gene matches. The CDR3 reads CASSSQSGGLTDTQYF. The CDR3 DNA follows: TGCGCCAGCAGTTCTCAGAGCGGGGGCCTCACAGATACGCAGTATTTT.

There are many counts of this clonotype. This chain connects TRBV5-6 to TRBJ1-5; no clear D. This CDR3 has 12 residues. The ends were cut back, 3 bases at V and 4 bases at J, with 5 bases in the middle. In germline, CDR1 is SGHDT, CDR2 YYEEEE. CDR3 coding DNA: TGTGCCAGCAGCTCACAAAATCAGCCCCAGCATTTT. Protein: CASSSQNQPQHF.

This clonotype showed up many times. The V and J genes are TRBV20-1 and TRBJ2-1, with TRBD2 identical over 9 bases. V lost 0 bases to trimming and J lost 7 bases; unmatched junction nucleotides: 13. CDR3 length: 17 amino acids. Germline CDR1 is DFQATT and CDR2 is SNEGSKA (reference sequence). CDR3 in DNA: TGCAGTGCTAGAGATGGAAGGGGCGGGGGGGTACAAAATGAGCAGTTCTTC. As protein: CSARDGRGGGVQNEQFF.

This clonotype was observed many times. The genes are TRBV5-1 and TRBJ2-7; no definite D call. This CDR3 has 14 amino acids. V shed 0 bases and J shed 2 bases, with 9 bases lying between them. The germline gives CDR1 SGHRS, CDR2 YFSETQ. CDR3 sequence reads: CASSLARNAYEQYF. In DNA form, the CDR3 reads TGCGCCAGCAGCTTGGCTCGTAACGCCTACGAGCAGTACTTC.

As for this clonotype: Being one base from a much bigger clone, this may be a read error. The rearrangement uses TRBV5-1 and TRBJ1-1; D gene uncertain. Germline-derived CDR1 and CDR2 are SGHRS and YFSETQ. This CDR3 has 14 residues. The CDR3: CVSSLQRADTEAFF. The CDR3 DNA reads TGCGTCAGCAGCTTGCAGAGGGCAGACACTGAAGCTTTCTTT. Full variable domain (remainder filled in from reference TRBV5-1 and TRBJ1-1): KAGVTQTPRYLIKTRGQQVTLSCSPISGHRSVSWYQQTPGQGLQFLFEYFSETQRNKGNFPGRFSGRQFSNSRSEMNVSTLELGDSALYLCVSSLQRADTEAFFGQGTRLTVV.

The chain has TRBV10-3 and TRBJ1-2; D may be TRBD1 (5 bases). CDR3 length: 14 residues. Germline assignment: CDR1 ENHRY and CDR2 SYGVKD. V shed 4 bases and J shed 2 bases, with 11 bases lying between them. CDR3 region: CAISGSGGNYGYTF. As DNA, the CDR3 is TGTGCCATCAGTGGGTCTGGGGGAAACTATGGCTACACCTTC.

This clonotype occurred many times. This sequence joins TRBV11-2 and TRBJ1-1; perhaps TRBD1 as D (6 bases). The CDR3 consists of 14 residues. Germline loops: CDR1 SGHAT, CDR2 FQNNGV. Between the trimmed V and J ends, which lost 6 bases and 2 bases, there was a span of 13 bases. For the CDR3, the DNA is TGTGCCAGCAGGGAGCAGGGGCTCAACACTGAAGCTTTCTTT. Its protein is CASREQGLNTEAFF.

The gene calls are TRBV18 and TRBJ1-1; 8 bases line up with TRBD1. The V segment lost 3 bases and the J segment 1 base; nucleotides outside the gene matches: 7. Germline CDR1 and CDR2: KGHSH and LQKENI. This CDR3 is 16 amino acids long. CDR3 in DNA: TGTGCCAGCTCACCGCGACAGGGGCCTGAGAACACTGAAGCTTTCTTT. Protein: CASSPRQGPENTEAFF.

CDR3 loop: CASSSLSEQYF. In DNA form, the CDR3 reads TGTGCCAGCAGTTCCCTCTCTGAGCAGTACTTC. V gene TRBV28 combines with J gene TRBJ2-7; no firm D call. The CDR3 totals 11 residues. The germline V and J ends were trimmed by 4 bases and 7 bases, with 8 bases remaining between them. Germline lookup yields CDR1 MDHEN and CDR2 SYDVKM.

For this clonotype: This may stem from a read error, because a much larger clone lies one nucleotide away. The chain combines TRBV7-3 with TRBJ2-2; 8 nucleotides match TRBD2. Trimming cost V 5 bases and J 5 bases; bases outside gene matches: 10. The CDR3 runs to 16 residues. Germline V CDR1 and CDR2: SGHTA, FQGTGA. CDR3 sequence reads: CASSPRLPGGTGELFF. DNA for the CDR3: TGTGCCAGCAGCCCCCGCCTACCGGGAGGGACCGGGGAGCTGTTTTTT.

This clonotype was seen many times. CDR3 loop: CASSLWPDGDNEQFF. The CDR3 coding sequence is TGCGCCAGCAGCTTGTGGCCAGACGGGGACAATGAGCAGTTCTTC. The rearrangement uses TRBV5-1 and TRBJ2-1; a possible D gene is TRBD2 (5 bases). CDR3 size: 15 residues. The V and J ends lost 1 base and 5 bases respectively, with 13 bases between them. Germline V CDR1 and CDR2: SGHRS, YFSETQ.

This clonotype was observed a handful of times. The chain employs TRBV9 and TRBJ1-4, with TRBD1 identical over 10 bases. Germline CDR1 and CDR2: SGDLS and YYNGEE. This CDR3 contains 15 residues. With V trimmed by 4 bases and J by 6 bases, 6 bases remained unmatched. CDR3 bases: TGTGCCAGCAGCCCTCGGACAGGGGGATATGAAAAACTGTTTTTT. It specifies CASSPRTGGYEKLFF.

This clonotype was found a few times. The chain has TRBV27 and TRBJ2-1; a weak D match, TRBD2 (6 bases). Per germline, CDR1 MNHEY and CDR2 SMNVEV (reference sequence). The ends were cut back, 0 bases at V and 1 base at J, with 13 bases in the middle. This CDR3 region has 17 residues. As DNA, the CDR3 is TGTGCCAGCAGTTTATCAGGCGGGGACCAATCCTACAATGAGCAGTTCTTC. It yields the protein CASSLSGGDQSYNEQFF.

The genes are TRBV9 and TRBJ2-3; no firm D call. Looked up from germline, CDR1 is SGDLS and CDR2 is YYNGEE. This CDR3 is 16 amino acids long. V was clipped by 4 bases and J by 2 bases, with 17 bases between them. The DNA for the CDR3 is TGTGCCAGCAGCCACAGACTGGCACCCACCACAGATACGCAGTATTTT. Its protein product is CASSHRLAPTTDTQYF.

V gene TRBV20-1 combines with J gene TRBJ2-7; tentative D call: TRBD1 (6 bases). Trimming took off 6 bases at V and 0 bases at J, with 15 bases between the two ends. Germline V CDR1 and CDR2: DFQATT, SNEGSKA (reference sequence). CDR3 length: 14 amino acids. DNA for the CDR3: TGCAGTGCCAGCCGGGACATACACTCCTACGAGCAGTACTTC. This sequence encodes CSASRDIHSYEQYF.

The chain recombines TRBV3-1 with TRBJ2-3; no firm D call. This CDR3 is 15 amino acids long. The germline CDR1 and CDR2 sequences are LGHDT and YNNKEL (reference sequence). Trimming stripped 8 bases from V and 3 bases from J, with 18 bases between. The CDR3 is CASRPKFVGTDTQYF. The CDR3 bases are TGTGCCAGCCGCCCGAAGTTCGTCGGGACAGATACGCAGTATTTT.

The chain employs TRBV15 and TRBJ1-3, with a tentative D call TRBD1 (6 bases). The V end was cut by 8 bases, the J end by 2 bases, with 10 bases between. Germline CDR1 and CDR2: LNHNV and YYDKDF (reference sequence). The CDR3 contains 13 residues. The chain's CDR3 is CATGYRAGNTIYF. CDR3 bases: TGTGCCACCGGGTACAGGGCTGGAAACACCATATATTTT.

This clonotype has a handful of counts. This sequence joins TRBV19 and TRBJ1-4; D is ambiguous. Germline CDR1 reads LNHDA; CDR2 reads SQIVND (reference sequence). Trimming stripped 7 bases from V and 8 bases from J, with 8 bases between. The CDR3 extends over 11 amino acids. CDR3 sequence reads: CASTEEEKLFF. The CDR3 DNA reads TGTGCCAGTACTGAGGAGGAAAAACTGTTTTTT.

The gene calls are TRBV7-2 and TRBJ2-5, with 8 bases that match TRBD1. V lost 5 bases to trimming and J lost 1 base; unmatched junction nucleotides: 12. Germline V gene data show CDR1 as SGHTA and CDR2 as FQGNSA. This CDR3 region has 17 residues. CDR3: CASSLAGTGLFQETQYF. The CDR3, as DNA: TGTGCCAGCAGCCTTGCTGGGACAGGCCTCTTCCAAGAGACCCAGTACTTC.

There are a few counts of this clonotype. The rearrangement joins TRBV30 to TRBJ2-6, with D perhaps being TRBD1 or TRBD2 (5 bases each). Trimming left V 4 bases short and J 0 bases short, with 10 bases between. This CDR3 is built from 15 residues. CDR1 is GTSNPN, CDR2 SVGIG, per germline (reference sequence). CDR3 sequence reads: CAWIRGLSGANVLTF. CDR3 coding DNA: TGTGCCTGGATCCGGGGCCTCTCTGGGGCCAACGTCCTGACTTTC. Drawing the rest from reference TRBV30 and TRBJ2-6, the complete variable domain is SQTIHQWPATLVQPVGSPLSLECTVEGTSNPNLYWYRQAAGRGLQLLFYSVGIGQISSEVPQNLSASRPQDRQFILSSKKLLLSDSGFYLCAWIRGLSGANVLTFGAGSRLTVL.